The sequence of this TCR beta chain was determined in a study of beta chain features in type 1 diabetes. Findings and limits, study-wide: Significant though moderate, a shortening of TCRB CDR3s appeared in all four CD4+ subsets of Type 1 diabetes patients. Cells expressing TCR highly could be over-represented by cDNA sequencing.

With respect to this clone: Its target is not known.

The V gene's germline CDR1 is MNHEY and CDR2 SVGAGI. V dropped 0 bases and J dropped 1 base, with 13 bases sitting between them. This CDR3 has 16 amino acids. Expressed TCRB transcripts were sequenced because the entire RNA isolate underwent reverse transcription. The table came from immunoSEQ multiplex PCR; TCRdb's copy has only in-frame clones and leaves some out. The sample lists roughly 730,000 clones, about an eighth occurring once. This sequence originates from a young man with type 1 diabetes. The source material was naive CD4+ T cells from blood. The chain carries TRBV6-5 and TRBJ2-7, with D uncertain. The CDR3 sequence: CASSYSQAAESYEQYF. The CDR3 bases are TGTGCCAGCAGTTACTCGCAGGCCGCGGAATCCTACGAGCAGTACTTC.